The sequence of this TCR beta chain was determined in a study of CD8+ T cells in alopecia areata. Study-wide results and caveats: Resident alphabeta T-cell populations of normal skin are likewise subject to sequencing in scalp samples.

This CDR3 has 13 amino acids. Germline V gene lookup returns CDR1 FNHDT and CDR2 SITEND (reference sequence). Sequencing templates came from extracted RNA that was reverse transcribed into cDNA. Clones were sequenced by immunoSEQ multiplex PCR, and TCRdb holds only the in-frame ones, with some missing. The sample contains over 100,000 clones, none of them singletons. This clone has just a few counts. The antigen is not known. Here the gene names and germline are mouse. The sequence runs out 4 residues before the end of the CDR3; the remainder is reconstructed from the germline J gene. This chain uses TRBV19 with TRBJ2-7; maybe TRBD2 (5 bases). The sequenced material came from lesional skin. The clonotype comes from a C3H/HeJ mouse with alopecia areata. These mice share the MHC haplotype H2-k. The CDR3: CASSRTFFYEQYF. Partial CDR3 DNA: TGTGCCAGCAGTCGGACTTTTTTTTAT.